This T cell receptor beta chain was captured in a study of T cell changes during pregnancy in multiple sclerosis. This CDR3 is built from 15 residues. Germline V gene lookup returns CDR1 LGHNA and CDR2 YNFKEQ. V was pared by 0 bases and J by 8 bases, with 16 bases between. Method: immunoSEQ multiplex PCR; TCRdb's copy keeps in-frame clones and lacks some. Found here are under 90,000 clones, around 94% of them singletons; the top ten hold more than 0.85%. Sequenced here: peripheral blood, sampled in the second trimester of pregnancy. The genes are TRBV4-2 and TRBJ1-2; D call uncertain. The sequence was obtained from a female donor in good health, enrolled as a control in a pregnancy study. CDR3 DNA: TGTGCCAGCAGCCAAGAAGACGGACTGTCTGAGGGCTACACCTTC. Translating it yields CASSQEDGLSEGYTF.